Below, one TCR beta chain is given with its context. Generated by immunoSEQ multiplex PCR, the TCRdb table keeps only in-frame clones and is missing some. The repertoire holds over 200,000 clones, with more than 80% as singletons. The record originates from a study of blood T cell repertoires in COVID-19. The overall study: From T cells, B-cell-depleted T cells, or PBMCs came the material, which was cDNA or gDNA.

With V trimmed by 2 bases and J by 1 base, 2 bases remained unmatched. Germline loops: CDR1 SGHTA, CDR2 FQGTGA. The CDR3 length is 16 residues. Material: peripheral blood. The chain has TRBV7-3 and TRBJ2-2, with 9 bases matching TRBD2. The clonotype comes from a young man with COVID-19, enrolled during active disease. Here the CDR3 reads CASSLQRGVNTGELFF. CDR3 DNA: TGTGCCAGCAGCTTACAGCGGGGGGTGAACACCGGGGAGCTGTTTTTT. The full variable domain, its missing parts supplied by reference TRBV7-3 and TRBJ2-2, is GAGVSQTPSNKVTEKGKYVELRCDPISGHTALYWYRQSLGQGPEFLIYFQGTGAADDSGLPNDRFFAVRPEGSVSTLKIQRTERGDSAVYLCASSLQRGVNTGELFFGEGSRLTVL.